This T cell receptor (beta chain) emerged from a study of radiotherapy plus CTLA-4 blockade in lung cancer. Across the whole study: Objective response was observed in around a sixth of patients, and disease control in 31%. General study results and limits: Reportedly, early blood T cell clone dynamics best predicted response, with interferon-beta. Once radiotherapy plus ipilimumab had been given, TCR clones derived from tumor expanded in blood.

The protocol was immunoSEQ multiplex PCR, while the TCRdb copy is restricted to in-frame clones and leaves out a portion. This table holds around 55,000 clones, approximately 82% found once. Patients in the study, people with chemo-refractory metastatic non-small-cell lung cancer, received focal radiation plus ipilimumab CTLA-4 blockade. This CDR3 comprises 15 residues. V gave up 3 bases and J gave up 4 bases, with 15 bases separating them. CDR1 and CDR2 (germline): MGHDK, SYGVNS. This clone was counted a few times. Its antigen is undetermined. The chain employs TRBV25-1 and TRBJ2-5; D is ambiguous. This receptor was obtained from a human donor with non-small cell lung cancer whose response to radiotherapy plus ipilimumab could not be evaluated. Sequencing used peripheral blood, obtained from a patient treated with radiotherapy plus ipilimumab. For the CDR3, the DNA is TGTGCCAGCAGTGATCCCGGAAGTTCGGGAGAGACCCAGTACTTC. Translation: CASSDPGSSGETQYF.